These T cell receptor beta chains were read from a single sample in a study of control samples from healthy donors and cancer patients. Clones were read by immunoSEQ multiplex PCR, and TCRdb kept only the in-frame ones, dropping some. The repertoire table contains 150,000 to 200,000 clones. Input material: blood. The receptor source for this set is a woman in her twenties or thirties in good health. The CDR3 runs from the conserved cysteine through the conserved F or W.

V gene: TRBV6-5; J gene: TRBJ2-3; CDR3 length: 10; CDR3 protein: CASRRDTQYF
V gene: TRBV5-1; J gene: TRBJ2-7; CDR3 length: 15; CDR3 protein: CASSFSGTTTYEQYF
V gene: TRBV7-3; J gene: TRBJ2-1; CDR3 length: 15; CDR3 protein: CASSLLGGSYNEQFF
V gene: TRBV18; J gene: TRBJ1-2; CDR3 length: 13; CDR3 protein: CASSPGALNGYTF
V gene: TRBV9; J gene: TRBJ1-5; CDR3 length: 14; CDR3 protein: CASSTRQANQPQHF
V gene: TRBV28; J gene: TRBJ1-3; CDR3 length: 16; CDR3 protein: CASSLDGTGVGNTIYF
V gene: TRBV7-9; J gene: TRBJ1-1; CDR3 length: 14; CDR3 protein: CASRRPGERTEAFF
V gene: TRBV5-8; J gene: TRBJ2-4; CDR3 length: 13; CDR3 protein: CASSLPRASIQYF
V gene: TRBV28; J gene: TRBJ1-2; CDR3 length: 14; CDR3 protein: CASSPWTGNYGYTF
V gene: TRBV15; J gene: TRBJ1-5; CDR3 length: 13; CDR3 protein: CATSREGVQPQHF
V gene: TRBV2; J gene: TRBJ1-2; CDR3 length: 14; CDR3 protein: CASSMQGGRYGYTF
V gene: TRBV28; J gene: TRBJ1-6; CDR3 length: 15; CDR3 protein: CASRTRDRANSPLHF
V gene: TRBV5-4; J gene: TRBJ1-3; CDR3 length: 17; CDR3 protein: CASSLGGDGRTGNTIYF
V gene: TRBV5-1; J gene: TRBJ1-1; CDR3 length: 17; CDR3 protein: CASSLGPQGGIGTEAFF
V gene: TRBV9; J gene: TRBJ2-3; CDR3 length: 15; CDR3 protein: CASSAGTRSTDTQYF
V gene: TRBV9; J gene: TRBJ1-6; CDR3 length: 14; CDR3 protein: CASSVGLRAEPLHF
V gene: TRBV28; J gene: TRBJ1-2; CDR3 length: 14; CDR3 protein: CASSASGSTYGYTF
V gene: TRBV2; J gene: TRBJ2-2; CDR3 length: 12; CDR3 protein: CASRKDRGELFF
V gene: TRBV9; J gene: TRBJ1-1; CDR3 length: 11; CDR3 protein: CASSVARWQVF
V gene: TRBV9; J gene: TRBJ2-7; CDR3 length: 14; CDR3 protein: CASSPRDRVPEQYF
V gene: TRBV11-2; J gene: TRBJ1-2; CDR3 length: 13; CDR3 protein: CASSQDRDHGYTF
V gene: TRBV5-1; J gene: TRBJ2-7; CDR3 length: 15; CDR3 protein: CASSGDRNRGREQYF
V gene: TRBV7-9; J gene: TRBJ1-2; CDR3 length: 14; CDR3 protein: CASSVSQVGHGYTF
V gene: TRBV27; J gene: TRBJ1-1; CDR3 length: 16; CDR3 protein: CASSPGMGRQGTEAFF
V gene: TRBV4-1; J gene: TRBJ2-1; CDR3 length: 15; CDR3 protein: CASSDGGATYNEQFF
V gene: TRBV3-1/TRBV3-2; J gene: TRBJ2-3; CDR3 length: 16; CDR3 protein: CASSQGPSGGADTQYF
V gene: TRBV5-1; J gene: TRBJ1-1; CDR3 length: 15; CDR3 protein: CASSLITGEVTEAFF
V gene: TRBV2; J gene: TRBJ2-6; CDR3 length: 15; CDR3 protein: CASSPTGSGANVLTF
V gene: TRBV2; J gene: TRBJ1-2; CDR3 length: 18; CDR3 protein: CASSGVGRGSLSFPGYTF
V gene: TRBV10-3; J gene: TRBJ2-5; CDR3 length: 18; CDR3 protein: CAISESGNYGQKGETQYF
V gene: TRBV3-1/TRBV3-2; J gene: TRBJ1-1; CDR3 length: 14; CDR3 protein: CASSQAAGGTEAFF
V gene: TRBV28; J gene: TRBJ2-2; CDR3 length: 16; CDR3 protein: CASSLVRQGAAGELFF
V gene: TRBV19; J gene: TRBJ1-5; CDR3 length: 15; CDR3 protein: CASNPGSRSNQPQHF
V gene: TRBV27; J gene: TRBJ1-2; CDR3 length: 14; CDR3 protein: CASSLTGADYGYTF
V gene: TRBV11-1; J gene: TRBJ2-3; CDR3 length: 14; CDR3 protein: CASSSSSGAGTQYF
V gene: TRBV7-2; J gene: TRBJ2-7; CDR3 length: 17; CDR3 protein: CASSLWRGVKGSYEQYF
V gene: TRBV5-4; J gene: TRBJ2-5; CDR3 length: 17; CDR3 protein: CASSPKTSGGASETQYF
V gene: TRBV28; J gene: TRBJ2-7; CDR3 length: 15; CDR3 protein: CASSLSRVSSYEQYF
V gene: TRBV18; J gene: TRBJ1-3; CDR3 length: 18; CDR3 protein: CASSPRGPGQGSRDTIYF
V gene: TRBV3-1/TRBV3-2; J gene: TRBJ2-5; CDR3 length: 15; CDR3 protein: CASSQLAGPQETQYF
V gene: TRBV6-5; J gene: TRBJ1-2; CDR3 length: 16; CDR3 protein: CASSYSVHGPNYGYTF
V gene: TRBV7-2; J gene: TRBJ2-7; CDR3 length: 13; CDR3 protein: CASSLGPLTGQYF
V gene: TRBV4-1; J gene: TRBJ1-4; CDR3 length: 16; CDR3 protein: CASSLLNGQGGEKLFF
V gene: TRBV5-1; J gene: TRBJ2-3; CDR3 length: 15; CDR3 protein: CASSLDAGGGDTQYF
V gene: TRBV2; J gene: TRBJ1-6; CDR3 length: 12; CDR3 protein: CASSPNNSPLHF
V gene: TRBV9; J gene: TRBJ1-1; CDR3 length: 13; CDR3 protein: CASSLRSGGEAFF
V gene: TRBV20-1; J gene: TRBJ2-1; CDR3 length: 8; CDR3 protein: CSANEQFF
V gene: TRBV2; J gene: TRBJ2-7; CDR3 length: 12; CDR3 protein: CATAPRPDEQYF
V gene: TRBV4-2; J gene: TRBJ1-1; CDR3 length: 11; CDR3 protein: CASSNSREAFF
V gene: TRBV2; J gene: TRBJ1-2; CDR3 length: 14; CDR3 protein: CASGGESVPYGYTF
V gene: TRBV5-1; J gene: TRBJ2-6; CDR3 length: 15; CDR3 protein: CASRVGYSGANVLTF